This paragraph covers one TCR beta chain sequence. The clone's antigen remains unknown. Base qualities are not provided; no much larger clone lies one nucleotide away. These data belong to a study of T cell responses to AZD1222 COVID-19 vaccine (dated by TCRdb to the early 2020s). Turning to the overall study: TCR sequencing covered fewer than 250 trial participants: 200 to 220 given two doses of AZD1222 and 26 given two doses of MenACWY control vaccine. Enrollment into the trials was organized by age into subgroups of 18-55, 56-69 and 70-plus years, and those subgroups contained 148, 28 and 57 TCR-sequenced participants, respectively.

Interpreted using the paper, the time point label stands for: about 28 days (+/-7) after the second vaccine dose. AZD1222 recipients with second doses at about 4 weeks or about 12 weeks were pooled, because spike-specific TCR depth and breadth did not differ between schedules. Vaccinee samples were obtained from the UK trials COV001 and COV002, which included a single-blind randomized controlled phase 2/3 trial of AZD1222 (ChAdOx1 nCoV-19) in healthy adults. For TCRbeta chain sequencing, PBMC samples were collected from trial participants at day 0 and at day 28 after the second dose. What the study reported, not specific to this receptor: The 56-69-year group was small, and its depth increase did not reach significance, likely because of low power. After two AZD1222 doses, spike-specific TCR breadth and depth were significantly higher than at day 0 and than in MenACWY recipients. Because no day 14 peak-response samples were available, repertoires were characterized only after the peak T cell response. Reportedly, close to half of the unique spike-specific TCRs recognized epitopes lying outside the regions that are mutated in the B.1.351 and B.1.1.7 variants. Participants were mostly white British and included more females than males, and it was suggested by the authors that clonal diversity may have been underestimated. Only six AZD1222 recipients were SARS-CoV-2 seropositive at baseline, limiting conclusions about previously exposed vaccinees. CD4 TCRs associated with the vaccine covered the entire spike protein, and the dominant responses were in regions 160-218 and 743-854.

Germline trimming: 5 bases from V, 8 bases from J; junction bases outside gene matches: 7. From the germline V gene, CDR1 is SGHTA and CDR2 is FQGNSA. Measured from the cysteine to the phenylalanine, the CDR3 is 13 residues long. Just the 39-base CDR3 DNA is kept, in frame starting at base 1. The CDR3 regions of human TCRbeta chains were subjected to immunosequencing. Per the original workflow: Repertoire TCRs were checked for matches against a reference library of SARS-CoV-2-specific TCRs that had been generated using the MIRA antigen-specificity platform. Breadth meant the fraction of unique TCRs that were SARS-CoV-2-associated, whereas depth meant the fraction of total T cells that were SARS-CoV-2-associated. Using the MIRA data, each spike-specific TCR was assigned both to the spike region to which the TCR was reactive and to a CD4 or CD8 class. Log10-transformed breadth and depth values were compared by one-way ANOVA with Sidak's multiple comparisons tests. In TCRdb, the immuneACCESS table is reduced to in-frame sequences with V and J assigned. These tables do not hold every clone; where another copy was compared, an unresolved V gene accounts for under half, and the others remain unexplained. The V and J calls and the clone size are those of that table, but D and trimming were determined from the DNA. This sample gives some 140,000 clones in total; around 92% of them show up just once. The ten largest make up approximately 2% of the sample.

The sequence came from an adult who received the AZD1222 COVID-19 vaccine. Recombination joined TRBV7-2 with TRBJ1-2, with 8 bases matching TRBD1. Sequenced material: peripheral blood, taken 28 days after the second AZD1222 dose. The DNA is as follows: TGTGCCAGCAGCCCAGGACAGGGATACGGCTACACCTTC. It is translated as CASSPGQGYGYTF.